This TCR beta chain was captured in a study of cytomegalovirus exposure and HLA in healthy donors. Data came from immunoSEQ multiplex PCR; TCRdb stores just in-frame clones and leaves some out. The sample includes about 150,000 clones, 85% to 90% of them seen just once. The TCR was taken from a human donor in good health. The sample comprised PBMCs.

The CDR3 nucleotides are TGTGCCACCAGCCTCGGGGGGCGGGGAGATACGCAGTATTTT. Its protein is CATSLGGRGDTQYF. The chain is built from TRBV15 and TRBJ2-3; TRBD2 might be the D (7 bases). This CDR3 spans 14 amino acids. Trimming shortened V by 5 bases and J by 5 bases, and 14 bases separated the two germline ends. Germline CDR1 LNHNV, CDR2 YYDKDF (reference sequence). The variable domain in full, completed from reference TRBV15 and TRBJ2-3, reads DAMVIQNPRYQVTQFGKPVTLSCSQTLNHNVMYWYQQKSSQAPKLLFHYYDKDFNNEADTPDNFQSRRPNTSFCFLDIRSPGLGDTAMYLCATSLGGRGDTQYFGPGTRLTVL.